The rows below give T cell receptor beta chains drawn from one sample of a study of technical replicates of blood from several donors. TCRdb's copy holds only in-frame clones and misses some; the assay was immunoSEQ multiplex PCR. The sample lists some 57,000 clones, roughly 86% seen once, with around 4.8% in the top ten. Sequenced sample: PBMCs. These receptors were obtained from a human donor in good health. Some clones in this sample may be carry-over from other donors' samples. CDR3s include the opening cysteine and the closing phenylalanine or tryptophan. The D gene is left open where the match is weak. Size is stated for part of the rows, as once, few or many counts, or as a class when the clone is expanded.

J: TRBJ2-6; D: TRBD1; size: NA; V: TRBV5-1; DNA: TGCGCCAGCAGCCATCGGGACAGGGGGCGTGGGGCCAACGTCCTGACTTTC; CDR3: CASSHRDRGRGANVLTF
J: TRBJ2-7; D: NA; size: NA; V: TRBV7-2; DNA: TGTGCCAGCAGCACAAGTGGGGCTTCTCCTAGCGAGCAGTACTTC; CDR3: CASSTSGASPSEQYF
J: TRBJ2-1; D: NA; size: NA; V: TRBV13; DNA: TGTGCCAGCAGCCAACTAGAGAGCAATGAGCAGTTCTTC; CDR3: CASSQLESNEQFF
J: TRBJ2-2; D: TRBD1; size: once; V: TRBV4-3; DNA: TGCGCCAGCAGCCAAATAGGGACAGCGAACACCGGGGAGCTGTTTTTT; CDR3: CASSQIGTANTGELFF
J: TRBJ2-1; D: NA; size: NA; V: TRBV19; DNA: TGTGCCAGTAGTATTCGGCGGGGGCCCCAGTTCTTC; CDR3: CASSIRRGPQFF
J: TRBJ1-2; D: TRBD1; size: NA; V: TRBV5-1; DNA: TGCGCCAGCAGCGCAACAGGGGATTATGGCTACACCTTC; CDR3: CASSATGDYGYTF
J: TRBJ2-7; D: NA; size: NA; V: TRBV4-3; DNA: TGCGCCAGCAGCCAAGGACCCACGGGGGCCTACGAGCAGTACTTC; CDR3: CASSQGPTGAYEQYF
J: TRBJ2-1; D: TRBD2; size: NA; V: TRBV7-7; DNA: TGTGCCAGCAGCCCTTTAGCGGGAGACAATGAGCAGTTCTTC; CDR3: CASSPLAGDNEQFF
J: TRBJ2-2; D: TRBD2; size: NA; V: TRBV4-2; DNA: TGTGCCAGCAGCCCCAGACTAGCGGTGGAGACCGGGGAGCTGTTTTTT; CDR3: CASSPRLAVETGELFF
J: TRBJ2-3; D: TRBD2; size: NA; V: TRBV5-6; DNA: TGTGCCAGCAGCTTTTTGGGGGAGGGAGATACGCAGTATTTT; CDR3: CASSFLGEGDTQYF
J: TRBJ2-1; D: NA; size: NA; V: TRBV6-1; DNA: TGTGCCAGCAGTGAACGGGGGACCCATGAGCAGTTCTTC; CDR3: CASSERGTHEQFF
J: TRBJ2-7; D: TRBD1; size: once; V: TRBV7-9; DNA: TGTGCCAGCAGCCCGCGGGGCGCCGGGACAGGGGTCTACGAGCAGTACTTC; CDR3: CASSPRGAGTGVYEQYF
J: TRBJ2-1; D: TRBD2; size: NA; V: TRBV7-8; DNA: TGTGCCAGCTTCCCAGGGACTAGCGGGGGAAGCTCCTACAATGAGCAGTTCTTC; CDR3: CASFPGTSGGSSYNEQFF
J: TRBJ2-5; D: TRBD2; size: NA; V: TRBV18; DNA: TGTGCCAGCTCACCAGGGACTAGCGGGGGAGGAGAGACCCAGTACTTC; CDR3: CASSPGTSGGGETQYF
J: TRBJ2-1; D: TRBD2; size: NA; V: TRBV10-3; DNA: TGTGCCATCAGTGGGACTAGCGGGATACGCAATGAGCAGTTCTTC; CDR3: CAISGTSGIRNEQFF
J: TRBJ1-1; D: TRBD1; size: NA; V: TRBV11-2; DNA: TGTGCCAGCAGCCCCCAGGACAGGGGGGACACTGAAGCTTTCTTT; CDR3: CASSPQDRGDTEAFF
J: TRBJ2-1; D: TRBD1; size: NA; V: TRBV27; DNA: TGTGCCAGCAGTTCTCAGACAGGGGAGGCGTTCTTC; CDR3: CASSSQTGEAFF
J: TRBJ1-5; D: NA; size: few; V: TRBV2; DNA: TGTGCCAGCAGTGACCTTTCGGGGGTTCAGCCCCAGCATTTT; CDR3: CASSDLSGVQPQHF
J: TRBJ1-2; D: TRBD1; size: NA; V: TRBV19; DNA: TGTGCCACCCTGGGGAGGGACAGGGGACGGGGCTACACCTTC; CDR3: CATLGRDRGRGYTF
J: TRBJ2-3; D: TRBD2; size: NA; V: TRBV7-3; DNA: TGTGCCAGCAGCCCCGGGACTAGCGCAGGGGGGCAGTATTTT; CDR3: CASSPGTSAGGQYF
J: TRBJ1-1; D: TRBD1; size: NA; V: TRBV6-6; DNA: TGTGCCAGCAGTAGGGACAGAAACACTGAAGCTTTCTTT; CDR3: CASSRDRNTEAFF
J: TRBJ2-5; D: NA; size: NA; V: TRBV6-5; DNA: TGTGCCGGGCGGCCTAGCGCAAAAAAGCCCCAGTACTTC; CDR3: CAGRPSAKKPQYF
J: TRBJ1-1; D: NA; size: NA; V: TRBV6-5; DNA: TGTGCCAGCAGTTACTACGGGAACACTGAAGCTTTCTTT; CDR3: CASSYYGNTEAFF
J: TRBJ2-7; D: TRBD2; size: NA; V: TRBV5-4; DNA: TGTGCCAGCAGCCCGGGACTAGCGGGGGTCGAGCAGTACTTC; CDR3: CASSPGLAGVEQYF
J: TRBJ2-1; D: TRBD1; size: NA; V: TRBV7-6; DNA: TGTGCCAGCAAGCCGGGACAGGGGACTGAGCAGTTCTTC; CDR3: CASKPGQGTEQFF
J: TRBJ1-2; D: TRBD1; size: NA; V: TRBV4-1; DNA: TGCGCCAGCAGCCACACCGGACAGGGTTCCGGAGGCTACACCTTC; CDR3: CASSHTGQGSGGYTF
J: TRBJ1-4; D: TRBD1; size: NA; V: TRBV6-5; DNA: TGTGCCAGCAGTTACTCCCGGACAGGGGGCGAAAAACTGTTTTTT; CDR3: CASSYSRTGGEKLFF
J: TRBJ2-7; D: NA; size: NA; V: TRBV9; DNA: TGTGCCAGCAGCATGCGAAGCTCTCCCTCCTACGAGCAGTACTTC; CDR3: CASSMRSSPSYEQYF
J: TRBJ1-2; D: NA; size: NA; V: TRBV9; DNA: TGTGCCAGCAGCCTCCGACAGAGCCCTAACTATGGCTACACCTTC; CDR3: CASSLRQSPNYGYTF
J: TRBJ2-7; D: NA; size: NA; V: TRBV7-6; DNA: TGTGCCAGCAGCTTAGAAGGGGTGAAGGGTGGCGAGCAGTACTTC; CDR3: CASSLEGVKGGEQYF
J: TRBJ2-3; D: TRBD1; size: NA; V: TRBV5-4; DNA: TGTGCCAGCAGCTTGGACCCGGGACAGGGGGCTCAAGATACGCAGTATTTT; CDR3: CASSLDPGQGAQDTQYF
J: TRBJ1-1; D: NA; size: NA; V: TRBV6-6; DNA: TGTGCCAGCAGTTACTCGGGACAAGGTATAGAAGCTTTCTTT; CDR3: CASSYSGQGIEAFF
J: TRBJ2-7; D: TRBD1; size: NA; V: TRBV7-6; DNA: TGTGCCAGCAGCCTAACCGGGACAGGGGCCTACGAGCAGTACTTC; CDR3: CASSLTGTGAYEQYF
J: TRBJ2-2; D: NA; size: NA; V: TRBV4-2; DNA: TGTGCCAGCAGCCAATTTGGTCAGACCGGGGAGCTGTTTTTT; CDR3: CASSQFGQTGELFF
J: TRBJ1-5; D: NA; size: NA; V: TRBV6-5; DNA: TGTGCCAGCAGTTATAGTGATGGCAATCAGCCCCAGCATTTT; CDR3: CASSYSDGNQPQHF
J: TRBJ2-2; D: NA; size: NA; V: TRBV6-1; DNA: TGTGCCAGCAGCTTAACAGGGAGCACCGGGGAGCTGTTTTTT; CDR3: CASSLTGSTGELFF
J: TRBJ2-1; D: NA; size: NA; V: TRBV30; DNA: TGTGCCTGGAGGGCTAGTGCCTACAATGAGCAGTTCTTC; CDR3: CAWRASAYNEQFF
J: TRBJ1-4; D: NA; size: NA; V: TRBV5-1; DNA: TGCGCCAGCAGCACGGGGGACGGAAGCAATCCAATGAAAAAACTGTTTTTT; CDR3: CASSTGDGSNPMKKLFF
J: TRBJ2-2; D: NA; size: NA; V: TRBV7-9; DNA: TGTGCCAGCAGCTCGCCGGGGTCCGGGGAGCTGTTTTTT; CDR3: CASSSPGSGELFF
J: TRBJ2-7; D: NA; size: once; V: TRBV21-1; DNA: TGTGCCAGCAGCAATTGGCGGGCATACGAGCAGTACTTC; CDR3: CASSNWRAYEQYF
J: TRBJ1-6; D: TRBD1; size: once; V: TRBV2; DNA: TGTGCCAGCAGCGATTCAGGGGGCGCTTATAATTCACCCCTCCACTTT; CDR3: CASSDSGGAYNSPLHF
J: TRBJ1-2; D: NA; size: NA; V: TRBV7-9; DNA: TGTGCCAGCAGCCAAGACATCTATGGCTACACCTTC; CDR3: CASSQDIYGYTF
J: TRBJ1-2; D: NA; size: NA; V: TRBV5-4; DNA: TGTGCCAGCAGGCCCGCAGGGGCTAACTATGGCTACACCTTC; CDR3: CASRPAGANYGYTF
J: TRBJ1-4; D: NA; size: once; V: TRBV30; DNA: TGTGCCTGGAGTCGGGGAGCGATTAATGAAAAACTGTTTTTT; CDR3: CAWSRGAINEKLFF
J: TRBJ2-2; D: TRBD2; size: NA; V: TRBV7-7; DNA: TGTGCCAGCAGCTTGGGGACTAGCTTAGGGTCCGGGGAGCTGTTTTTT; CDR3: CASSLGTSLGSGELFF
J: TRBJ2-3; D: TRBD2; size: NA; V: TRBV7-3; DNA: TGTGCCAGCAGCTTAGCGGGGGTCACAGATACGCAGTATTTT; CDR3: CASSLAGVTDTQYF
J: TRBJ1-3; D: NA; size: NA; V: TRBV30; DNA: TGTGCCTCGCGGCCGACGGTCTCTGGAAACACCATATATTTT; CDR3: CASRPTVSGNTIYF
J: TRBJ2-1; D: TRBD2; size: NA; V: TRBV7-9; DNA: TGTGCCAGCAGCTTGCTAGCGGGGACCCCTAATGAGCAGTTCTTC; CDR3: CASSLLAGTPNEQFF
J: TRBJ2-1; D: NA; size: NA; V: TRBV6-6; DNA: TGTGCCTGCGGGGACTTCAATGAGCAGTTCTTC; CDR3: CACGDFNEQFF
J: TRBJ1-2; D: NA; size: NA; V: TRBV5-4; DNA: TGTGCCAGCAGCCTACAACAAGGGGGTGGCTACACCTTC; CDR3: CASSLQQGGGYTF
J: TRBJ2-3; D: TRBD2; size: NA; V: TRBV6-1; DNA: TGTGCCACAGCACTAGCGGGGGGTGGGGATACGCAGTATTTT; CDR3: CATALAGGGDTQYF
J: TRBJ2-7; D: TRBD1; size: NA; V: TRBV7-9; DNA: TGTGCCAGCAGCTTATCCGGGACAGAGACCTACGAGCAGTACTTC; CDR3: CASSLSGTETYEQYF
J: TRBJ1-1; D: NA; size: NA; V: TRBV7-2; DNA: TGTGCCAGCAGCTTAAGGGGGGGCACTGAAGCTTTCTTT; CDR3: CASSLRGGTEAFF
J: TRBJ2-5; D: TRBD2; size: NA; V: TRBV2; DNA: TGTGCCAGCAGTGCTGGACTAGCGGAGACCCAGTACTTC; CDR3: CASSAGLAETQYF
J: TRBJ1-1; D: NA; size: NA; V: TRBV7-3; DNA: TGTGCCAGCAGCTTAACGGGGCTGAACACTGAAGCTTTCTTT; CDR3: CASSLTGLNTEAFF